These T cell receptor beta chains were read from a single sample in a study of preoperative IRX-2 immunotherapy in early breast cancer. Generated by immunoSEQ multiplex PCR, the TCRdb table keeps only in-frame clones and is missing some. The data show around 95,000 clones, roughly 88% seen once. The sequences come from tumor tissue, collected after IRX-2 immunotherapy. Source of these receptors: a human donor with breast cancer. Each CDR3 is given with its conserved first and last residue. Fields, in order: V gene, CDR3 protein.

V: TRBV7-7; CDR3: CASSSISGREETQYF
V: TRBV6-8; CDR3: CASRESSYNEQFF
V: TRBV18; CDR3: CASSSTTGRRGNTIYF
V: TRBV6-7; CDR3: CASITGGSDTEAFF
V: TRBV28; CDR3: CASRQIQETQYF
V: TRBV7-1; CDR3: CASSTLTGEKGYEQYF
V: TRBV28; CDR3: CASSLLNYGYTF
V: TRBV5-1; CDR3: CASSLDSYSNQPQHF
V: TRBV7-7; CDR3: CASSLGSGSGNTIYF
V: TRBV7-4; CDR3: CASSSTGTGAYSNQPQHF
V: TRBV6-8; CDR3: CASSLDRGVEKLFF
V: TRBV1; CDR3: CASSQEFVRTNEKLFF
V: TRBV6-8; CDR3: CASRKGGLGQPQHF
V: TRBV1; CDR3: CASSHVGQSYNEQFF
V: TRBV6-8; CDR3: CASSSNGAPDTEAFF
V: TRBV6-8; CDR3: CASGPGPLKRYF